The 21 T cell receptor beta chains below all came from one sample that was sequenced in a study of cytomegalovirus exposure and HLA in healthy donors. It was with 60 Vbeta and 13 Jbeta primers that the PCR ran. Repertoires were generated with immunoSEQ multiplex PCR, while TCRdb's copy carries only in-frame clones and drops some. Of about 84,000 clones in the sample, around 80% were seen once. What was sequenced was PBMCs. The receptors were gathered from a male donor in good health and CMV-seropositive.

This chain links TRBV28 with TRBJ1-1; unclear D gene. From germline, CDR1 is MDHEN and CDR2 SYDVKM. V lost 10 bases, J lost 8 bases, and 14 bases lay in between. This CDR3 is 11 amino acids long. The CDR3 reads CATKSRPEAFF. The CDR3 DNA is TGTGCCACCAAAAGCCGCCCCGAAGCTTTCTTT.

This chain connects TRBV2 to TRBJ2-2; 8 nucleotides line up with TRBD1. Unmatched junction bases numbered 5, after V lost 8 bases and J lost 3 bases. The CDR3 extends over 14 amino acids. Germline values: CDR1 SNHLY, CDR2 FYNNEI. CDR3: CASSQTGDTGELFF. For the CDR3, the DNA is TGTGCCAGCTCCCAGACAGGGGACACCGGGGAGCTGTTTTTT.

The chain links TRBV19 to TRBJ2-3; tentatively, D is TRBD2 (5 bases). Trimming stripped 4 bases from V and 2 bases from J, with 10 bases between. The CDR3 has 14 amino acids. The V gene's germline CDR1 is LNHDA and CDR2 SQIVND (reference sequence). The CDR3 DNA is TGTGCCAGTAGTAGTTGGGGAGTCACAGATACGCAGTATTTT. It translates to CASSSWGVTDTQYF.

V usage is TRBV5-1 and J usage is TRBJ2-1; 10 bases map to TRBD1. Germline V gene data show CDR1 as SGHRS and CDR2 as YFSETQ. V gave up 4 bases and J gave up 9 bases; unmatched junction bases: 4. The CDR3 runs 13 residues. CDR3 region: CASSPRTGGEQFF. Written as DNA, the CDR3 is TGCGCCAGCAGCCCCCGGACAGGGGGTGAGCAGTTCTTC.

The CDR3 sequence is CASTGGLGLHYGYTF. The CDR3 DNA reads as TGTGCCAGTACGGGTGGCCTAGGACTACACTATGGCTACACCTTC. The chain recombines TRBV19 with TRBJ1-2; D is unresolved. V was shortened by 7 bases and J by 3 bases, with 18 bases between the two germline ends. The length of the CDR3 is 15 residues. The germline V gene has CDR1 LNHDA and CDR2 SQIVND (reference sequence).

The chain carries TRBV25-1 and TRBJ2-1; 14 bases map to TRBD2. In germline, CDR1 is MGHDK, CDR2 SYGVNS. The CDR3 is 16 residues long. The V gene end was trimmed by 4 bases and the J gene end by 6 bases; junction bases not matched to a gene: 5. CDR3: CASSGTSGRIFNEQFF. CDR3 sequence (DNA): TGTGCCAGCAGTGGGACTAGCGGGAGGATCTTCAATGAGCAGTTCTTC.

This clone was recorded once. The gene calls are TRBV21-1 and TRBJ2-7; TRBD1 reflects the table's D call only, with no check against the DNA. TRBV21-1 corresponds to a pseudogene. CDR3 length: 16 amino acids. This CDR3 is CASSKVRTGRFYEQYF. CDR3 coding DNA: TGTGCCAGCAGCAAAGTGAGGACAGGGCGTTTCTACGAGCAGTACTTC.

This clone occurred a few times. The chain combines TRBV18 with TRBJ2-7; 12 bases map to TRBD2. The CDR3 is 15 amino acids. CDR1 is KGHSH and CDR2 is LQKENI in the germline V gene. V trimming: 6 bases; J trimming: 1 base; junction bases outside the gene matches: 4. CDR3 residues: CASSRGLAGSYEQYF. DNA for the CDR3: TGTGCCAGCTCCCGCGGACTAGCGGGATCCTACGAGCAGTACTTC.

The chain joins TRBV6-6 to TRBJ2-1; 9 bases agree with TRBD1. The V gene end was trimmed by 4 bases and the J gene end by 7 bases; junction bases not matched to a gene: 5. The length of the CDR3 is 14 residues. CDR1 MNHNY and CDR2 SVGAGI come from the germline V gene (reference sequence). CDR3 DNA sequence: TGTGCCAGCAGTTCCCAGGACAGGGGTAATGAGCAGTTCTTC. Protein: CASSSQDRGNEQFF.

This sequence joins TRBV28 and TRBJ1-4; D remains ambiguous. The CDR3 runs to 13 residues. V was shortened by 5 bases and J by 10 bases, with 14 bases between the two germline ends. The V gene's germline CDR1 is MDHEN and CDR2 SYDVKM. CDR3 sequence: CASSKTPPGKLFF. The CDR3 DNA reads TGTGCCAGCAGTAAAACTCCCCCGGGAAAACTGTTTTTT.

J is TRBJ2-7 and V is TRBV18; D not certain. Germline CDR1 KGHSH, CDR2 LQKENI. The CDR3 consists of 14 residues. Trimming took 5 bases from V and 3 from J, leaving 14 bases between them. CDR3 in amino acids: CASSAGFPRYEQYF. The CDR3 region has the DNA TGTGCCAGCTCAGCCGGGTTTCCCCGCTACGAGCAGTACTTC.

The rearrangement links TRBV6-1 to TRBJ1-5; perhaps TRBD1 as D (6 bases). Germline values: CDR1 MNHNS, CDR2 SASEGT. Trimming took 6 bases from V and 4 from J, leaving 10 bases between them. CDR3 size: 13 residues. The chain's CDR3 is CASSQGFNQPQHF. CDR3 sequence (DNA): TGTGCCAGCAGCCAGGGGTTTAATCAGCCCCAGCATTTT.

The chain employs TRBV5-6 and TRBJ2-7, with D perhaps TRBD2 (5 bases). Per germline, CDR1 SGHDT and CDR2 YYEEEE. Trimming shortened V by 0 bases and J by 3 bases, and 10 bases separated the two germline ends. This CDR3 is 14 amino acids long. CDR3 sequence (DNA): TGTGCCAGCAGCTTGGCTGGGGAGAGCTACGAGCAGTACTTC. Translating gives CASSLAGESYEQYF.

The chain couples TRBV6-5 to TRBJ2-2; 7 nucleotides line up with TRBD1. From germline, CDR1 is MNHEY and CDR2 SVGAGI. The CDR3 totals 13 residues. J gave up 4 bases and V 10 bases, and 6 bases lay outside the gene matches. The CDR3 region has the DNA TGTGCCACCCAAACAGGGGTCACCGGGGAGCTGTTTTTT. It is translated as CATQTGVTGELFF.

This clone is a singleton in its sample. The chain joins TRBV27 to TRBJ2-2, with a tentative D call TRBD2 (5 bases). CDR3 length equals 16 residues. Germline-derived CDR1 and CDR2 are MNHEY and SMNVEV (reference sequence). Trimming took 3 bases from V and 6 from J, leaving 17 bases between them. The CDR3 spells CASSLSGSAVAGELFF. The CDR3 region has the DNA TGTGCCAGCAGTTTGTCGGGCTCAGCGGTAGCCGGGGAGCTGTTTTTT.

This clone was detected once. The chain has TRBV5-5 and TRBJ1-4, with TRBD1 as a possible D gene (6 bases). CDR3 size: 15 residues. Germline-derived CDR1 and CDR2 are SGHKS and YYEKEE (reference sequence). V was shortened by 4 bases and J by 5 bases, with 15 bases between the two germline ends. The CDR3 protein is CASSPPGGRNEKLFF. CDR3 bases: TGTGCCAGCAGCCCCCCGGGGGGGCGGAATGAAAAACTGTTTTTT.

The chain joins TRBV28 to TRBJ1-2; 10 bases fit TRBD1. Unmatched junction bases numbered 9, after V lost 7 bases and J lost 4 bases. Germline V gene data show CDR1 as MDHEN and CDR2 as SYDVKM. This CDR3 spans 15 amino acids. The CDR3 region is CASTPGTGEGYGYTF. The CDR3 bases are TGTGCCAGCACTCCGGGGACAGGGGAGGGCTATGGCTACACCTTC.

CDR3 amino acids: CASINHHTEQGTNQPQHF. Written as DNA, the CDR3 is TGTGCCAGCATAAACCACCACACAGAACAGGGCACTAATCAGCCCCAGCATTTT. V gene TRBV6-8 combines with J gene TRBJ1-5, with a weak D call TRBD1 (6 bases). The CDR3 has 18 amino acids. V was clipped by 7 bases and J by 4 bases, with 26 bases between them. CDR1 MNHGY and CDR2 SAAAGT come from the germline V gene.

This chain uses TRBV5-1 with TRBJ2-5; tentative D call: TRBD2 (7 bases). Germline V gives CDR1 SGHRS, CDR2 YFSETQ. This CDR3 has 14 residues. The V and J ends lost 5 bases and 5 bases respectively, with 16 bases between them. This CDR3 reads CASRGRGGSETQYF. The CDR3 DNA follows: TGCGCCAGCAGAGGAAGGGGGGGCTCGGAGACCCAGTACTTC. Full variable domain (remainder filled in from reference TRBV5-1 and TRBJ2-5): KAGVTQTPRYLIKTRGQQVTLSCSPISGHRSVSWYQQTPGQGLQFLFEYFSETQRNKGNFPGRFSGRQFSNSRSEMNVSTLELGDSALYLCASRGRGGSETQYFGPGTRLLVL.

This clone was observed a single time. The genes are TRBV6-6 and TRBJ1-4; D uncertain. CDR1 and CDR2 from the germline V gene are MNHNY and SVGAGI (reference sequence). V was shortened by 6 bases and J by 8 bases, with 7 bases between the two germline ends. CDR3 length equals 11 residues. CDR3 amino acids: CASRSGEKLFF. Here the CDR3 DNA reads TGTGCCAGCAGGTCGGGGGAAAAACTGTTTTTT.

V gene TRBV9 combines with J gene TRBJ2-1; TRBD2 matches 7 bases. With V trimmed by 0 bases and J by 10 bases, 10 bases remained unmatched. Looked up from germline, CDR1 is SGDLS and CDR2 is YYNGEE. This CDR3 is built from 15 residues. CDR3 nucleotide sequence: TGTGCCAGCAGCGTAGAGGGACTACCCTCCCGGGAGCAGTTCTTC. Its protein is CASSVEGLPSREQFF.